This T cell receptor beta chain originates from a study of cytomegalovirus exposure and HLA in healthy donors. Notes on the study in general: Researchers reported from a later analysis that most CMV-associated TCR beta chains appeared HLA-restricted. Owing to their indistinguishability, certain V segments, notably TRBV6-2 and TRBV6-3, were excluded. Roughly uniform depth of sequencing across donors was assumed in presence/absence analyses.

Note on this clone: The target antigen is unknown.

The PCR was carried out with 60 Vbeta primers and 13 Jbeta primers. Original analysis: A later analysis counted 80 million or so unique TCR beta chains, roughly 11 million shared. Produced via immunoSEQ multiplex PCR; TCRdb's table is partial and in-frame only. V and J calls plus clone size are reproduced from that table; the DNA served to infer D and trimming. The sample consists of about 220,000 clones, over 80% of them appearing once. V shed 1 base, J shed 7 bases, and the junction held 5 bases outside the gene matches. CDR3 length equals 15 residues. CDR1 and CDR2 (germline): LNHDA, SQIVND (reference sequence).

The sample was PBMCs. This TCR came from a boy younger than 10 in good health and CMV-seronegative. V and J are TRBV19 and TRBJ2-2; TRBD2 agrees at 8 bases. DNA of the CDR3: TGTGCCAGTAGTATAGTCAGCGGGAGTCGCGGGGAGCTGTTTTTT. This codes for CASSIVSGSRGELFF. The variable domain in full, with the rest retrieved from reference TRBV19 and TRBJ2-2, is DGGITQSPKYLFRKEGQNVTLSCEQNLNHDAMYWYRQDPGQGLRLIYYSQIVNDFQKGDIAEGYSVSREKKESFPLTVTSAQKNPTAFYLCASSIVSGSRGELFFGEGSRLTVL.